This entry describes one T cell receptor (beta chain). As yet, its antigen is unknown. These data come from a study of regulatory T cells in long-lasting Graves disease. Broader study findings: It was in persistent disease that TRBV28, TRBJ1-2 and TRBJ2-5 were favored. Between persistent patients, 2,500 to 3,500 public clonotypes were shared, exceeding the approximately 940 shared between new patients.

Construction of TCR beta libraries relied on iRepertoire HTBI primers and on Arm-PCR targeting CDR3 regions. A single record per CDR3 protein comes from TCRdb applying MiXCR to the multiplex PCR reads. The data show 700,000 or so distinct CDR3 sequences, around 30% seen once. The time point was: persistent/refractory GD, antithyroid drugs over 5 years with positive TRAb. Isolated PBMC RNA provided the starting material for the TCR library. The authors diagnosed Graves' disease using American Thyroid Association guidelines. Deletions cut 3 bases from V and 5 bases from J, with 14 bases between. The CDR3 contains 14 residues. The germline gives CDR1 MNHEY, CDR2 SMNVEV (reference sequence).

This TCR was sampled from a female donor with Graves disease. The input for sequencing was peripheral blood mononuclear cells (PBMCs), taken when the disease was refractory, from a patient treated with antithyroid drugs. The chain is built from TRBV27 and TRBJ2-7; no clear D. CDR3 nucleotides: TGTGCCAGCAGTTTGGGTAATGAGGTAAACGAGCAGTACTTC. Translating it yields CASSLGNEVNEQYF.